The sequence of this TCR beta chain was determined in a study of Ad26.COV2.S vaccination and SARS-CoV-2 variants (dated by TCRdb to the early 2020s). Some background on the complete study: Donors in the vaccine arm were drawn from COV1001, a multicentre, randomized, double-blind, placebo-controlled phase I-IIa trial testing Ad26.COV2.S in healthy adults. Ad26.COV2.S was administered intramuscularly at 5 x 10^10 or 1 x 10^11 viral particles, either as a single shot or as two shots given 56 days apart. Sequencing of the TCRbeta repertoire served to evaluate the specificity and breadth of SARS-CoV-2-reactive T cell receptors following Ad26.COV2.S vaccination. The TCR-sequenced set comprised about 30 samples: around 20 Ad26.COV2.S vaccine recipients, 5 placebo recipients and 8 SARS-CoV-2 convalescent individuals. Trial participants were randomized into five groups of five, in which low-dose or high-dose Ad26.COV2.S was given once or twice, or placebo was given on both occasions. Blinding of investigators to trial group allocation was maintained during experiments and outcome assessment. Summary of the overall study and its limitations: After vaccination, substantial breadth of spike-specific CD8+ and CD4+ T cell responses was reported. The authors noted that the TCR breadth and depth analyses may have underestimated total T cell responses. The study lacked the statistical power to compare responses across vaccine doses or regimens. Ad26.COV2.S recipients had higher spike-specific TCR breadth than placebo recipients (P = 0.0014). Non-spike TCR breadth was comparable between vaccine and placebo recipients, consistent with the vaccine containing only spike.

What this sample's treatment or condition label stands for: 15 to 20 received Ad26.COV2.S at low or high dose, single or two shots; about 5 received placebo; per-sample allocation not given. Repertoires of vaccine and placebo recipients were sequenced from samples collected on day 63 after the first injection. Cohort 1b enrolled about 25 adults aged 18-55 years at a single site in Boston, USA, between 29 July and 7 August 2020. Ad26.COV2.S was a replication-incompetent adenovirus type 26 vector that expressed a prefusion-stabilized SARS-CoV-2 spike protein derived from the original Wuhan strain. TCRbeta CDR3 regions were sequenced with the immunoSEQ Assay. After extraction, genomic DNA underwent amplification by bias-controlled multiplex PCR, followed by high-throughput sequencing. The study's own analysis went as follows. Collapsing and filtering of sequences were performed to quantify the absolute abundance of each unique TCRbeta CDR3 region. T cell fraction was estimated by normalizing TCRbeta template counts to usable DNA, with usable DNA measured through amplification of reference genes found in all nucleated cells. Repertoire TCRs were annotated as SARS-CoV-2-specific by exact matching of V gene, CDR3 amino acid sequence and J gene to a known reactive TCR set. MIRA supplied the reference SARS-CoV-2 TCR set, which was filtered for enrichment in COVID-19-positive ImmuneCODE repertoires so that public or cross-reactive TCRs were removed. Using the MIRA antigens, annotated TCRs were further analysed by specific ORF or by position within an ORF. Breadth was defined as annotated unique rearrangements over total unique productive rearrangements; depth was the summed frequency of those rearrangements. Two-sided Wilcoxon rank-sum tests were applied when comparing TCR breadth between groups. Here the immuneACCESS table is served through TCRdb, limited to in-frame sequences with V and J called. Missing clones are a known gap in these copies; in checked studies unresolved V genes cover under half, and the rest lacks a known reason. V and J calls plus clone size are reproduced from that table; the DNA served to infer D and trimming. This sample is represented by about 430,000 clones; around 90% of them were singletons. Roughly an eighth of the sample is held by the ten biggest clonotypes.

CDR1 is given as LGHNA and CDR2 as YSLEER, both from the germline V gene. The germline V end is reduced by 0 bases and the J end by 2 bases; junction bases left unmatched: 6. The CDR3 runs 17 residues from the cysteine to the phenylalanine. The sequence is cut down to CDR3 DNA, 51 bases in frame from base 1. A remark on this clone: What antigen it recognizes has not been identified. Base qualities are not recorded, but no much larger clone differs from it by a single base.

This specimen consisted of peripheral blood, obtained in a trial of Ad26.COV2.S vaccine versus placebo. The source is a person between 18 and 59 years old who received the Ad26.COV2.S COVID-19 vaccine or a placebo. The chain uses TRBV4-3 and TRBJ2-1, with 8 junctional bases fitting TRBD2. The DNA sequence is given as TGCGCCAGCAGCCAAGATCAGGTGCGGGAGGCCTACAATGAGCAGTTCTTC. Translated, it reads CASSQDQVREAYNEQFF.